The source of this T cell receptor (beta chain) is a study of blood T cell repertoires in COVID-19. The table came from immunoSEQ multiplex PCR; TCRdb's copy has only in-frame clones and leaves some out. The profile shows about 190,000 clones, 84% of them singletons. Someone with COVID-19 had been met by exposed participants within 2 weeks before study entry. Sequencing was performed on PBMCs or T cells enriched from blood (not recorded which). The TCR comes from a woman in her 30s who had been exposed to COVID-19.

CDR3 in amino acids: CSASSVGTDTQYF. CDR3 sequence (DNA): TGCAGTGCTAGTTCGGTGGGCACAGATACGCAGTATTTT. This chain connects TRBV20-1 to TRBJ2-3; D unclear. The V end lost 3 bases, the J end lost 1 base, and 8 bases lay between the germline ends. Per germline, CDR1 DFQATT and CDR2 SNEGSKA (reference sequence). The CDR3 length is 13 residues.